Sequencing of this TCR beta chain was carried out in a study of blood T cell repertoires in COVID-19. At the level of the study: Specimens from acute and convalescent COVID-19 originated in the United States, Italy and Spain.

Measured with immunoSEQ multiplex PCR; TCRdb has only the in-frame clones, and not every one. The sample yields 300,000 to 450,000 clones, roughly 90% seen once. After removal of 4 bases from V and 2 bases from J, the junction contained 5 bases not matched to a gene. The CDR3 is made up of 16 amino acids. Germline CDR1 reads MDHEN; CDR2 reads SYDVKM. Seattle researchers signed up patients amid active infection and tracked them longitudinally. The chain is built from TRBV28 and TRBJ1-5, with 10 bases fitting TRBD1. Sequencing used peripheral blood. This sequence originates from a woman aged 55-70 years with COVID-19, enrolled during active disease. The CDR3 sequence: CASSSPGTGGNQPQHF. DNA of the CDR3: TGTGCCAGCAGTTCCCCCGGGACAGGGGGCAATCAGCCCCAGCATTTT.